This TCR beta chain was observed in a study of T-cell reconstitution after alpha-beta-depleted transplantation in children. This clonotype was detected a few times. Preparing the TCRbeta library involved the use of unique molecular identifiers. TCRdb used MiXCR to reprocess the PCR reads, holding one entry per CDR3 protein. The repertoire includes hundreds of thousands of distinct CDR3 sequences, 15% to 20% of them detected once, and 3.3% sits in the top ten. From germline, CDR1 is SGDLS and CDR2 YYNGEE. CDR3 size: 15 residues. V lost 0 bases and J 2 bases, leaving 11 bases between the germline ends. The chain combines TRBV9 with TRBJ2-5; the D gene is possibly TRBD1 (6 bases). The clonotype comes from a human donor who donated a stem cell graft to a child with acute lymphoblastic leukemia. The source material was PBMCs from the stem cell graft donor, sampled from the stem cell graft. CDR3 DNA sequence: TGTGCCAGCAGCGTAGGGGACACGAAACAAGAGACCCAGTACTTC. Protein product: CASSVGDTKQETQYF. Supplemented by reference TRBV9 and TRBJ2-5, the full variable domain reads DSGVTQTPKHLITATGQRVTLRCSPRSGDLSVYWYQQSLDQGLQFLIQYYNGEERAKGNILERFSAQQFPDLHSELNLSSLELGDSALYFCASSVGDTKQETQYFGPGTRLLVL.